Listed below are T cell receptor beta chains from one sample, sequenced in a study of T cell repertoires in cytomegalovirus infection. TCRdb used MiXCR to reprocess the reads, holding one entry per CDR3 protein. This sample has roughly 230,000 distinct CDR3 sequences; 22% occur once, and the top ten carry 15% to 20%. Input material: CD8+ T cells from PBMCs. All receptors come from a human donor in good health (CMV status not recorded). Some clones in this sample may be carry-over from other donors' samples. CDR3s include the opening cysteine and the closing phenylalanine or tryptophan. Fields, in order: CDR3 DNA, CDR3 protein, D gene, clone size, CDR3 length, J gene, V gene. D genes are given only for firm matches. The size entry is marked missing in some rows and otherwise reads once, few, many or a size class.

DNA: TGCGCCAGCAGCCGAGCCATTGGTGGACAGGCGGGCGGGGAGCTGTTTTTT
CDR3: CASSRAIGGQAGGELFF
D: TRBD1
size: .
length: 17
J: TRBJ2-2
V: TRBV4-1

DNA: TGTGCCATCAGTGAGGCGACTAGGAAGGAGCAGTTCTTC
CDR3: CAISEATRKEQFF
D: .
size: few
length: 13
J: TRBJ2-1
V: TRBV10-3

DNA: TGTGCCAGTAGTCCTCGACCCGGGACAGGGGATTACGAGCAGTACTTC
CDR3: CASSPRPGTGDYEQYF
D: TRBD1
size: few
length: 16
J: TRBJ2-7
V: TRBV19

DNA: TGTGCCAGCAGCTCCTACCCGAGCACAGATACGCAGTATTTT
CDR3: CASSSYPSTDTQYF
D: .
size: few
length: 14
J: TRBJ2-3
V: TRBV5-8

DNA: TGTGCCAGCAGCCGGACTAGCGGGAACACCGGGGAGCTGTTTTTT
CDR3: CASSRTSGNTGELFF
D: TRBD2
size: once
length: 15
J: TRBJ2-2
V: TRBV6-5

DNA: TGTGCCAGCAGCCAGCCGGGACTAGCGGTCCTTGGGGGAAGGACCGGGGAGCTGTTTTTT
CDR3: CASSQPGLAVLGGRTGELFF
D: TRBD2
size: few
length: 20
J: TRBJ2-2
V: TRBV7-6

DNA: TGTGCCAGCAGCGACGAATGGGAGACCCAGTACTTC
CDR3: CASSDEWETQYF
D: .
size: many
length: 12
J: TRBJ2-5
V: TRBV7-9

DNA: TGTGCCAGCAGCTTAGATGGGGACGGGGGGCCCTACAATGAGCAGTTCTTC
CDR3: CASSLDGDGGPYNEQFF
D: .
size: .
length: 17
J: TRBJ2-1
V: TRBV11-2

DNA: TGCAGTGACCACCCGGGACTGCGCACAGATACGCAGTATTTT
CDR3: CSDHPGLRTDTQYF
D: .
size: many
length: 14
J: TRBJ2-3
V: TRBV20-1

DNA: TGTGCCAGCAGATCAAGGAGGACAGGGCCGGAAAAAGACACTGAAGCTTTCTTT
CDR3: CASRSRRTGPEKDTEAFF
D: TRBD1
size: .
length: 18
J: TRBJ1-1
V: TRBV2

DNA: TGTGCCAGCAGCGTACGACAGGGAGACGACAACTACGAGCAGTACTTC
CDR3: CASSVRQGDDNYEQYF
D: TRBD1
size: few
length: 16
J: TRBJ2-7
V: TRBV9

DNA: TGTGCCAGCAGCCTACCATCGGGGGATGGCTACACCTTC
CDR3: CASSLPSGDGYTF
D: .
size: .
length: 13
J: TRBJ1-2
V: TRBV7-3

DNA: TGTGCCAGCAGTTTTCACCGGGACGGATACTACGAGCAGTACTTC
CDR3: CASSFHRDGYYEQYF
D: .
size: .
length: 15
J: TRBJ2-7
V: TRBV27

DNA: TGTGCCAGCTGGCTTCGGGCCAGCCGCACAGATACGCAGTATTTT
CDR3: CASWLRASRTDTQYF
D: .
size: .
length: 15
J: TRBJ2-3
V: TRBV12-3/TRBV12-4

DNA: TGTGCCAGCGGACTTTGGTACCAAGAGACCCAGTACTTC
CDR3: CASGLWYQETQYF
D: .
size: many
length: 13
J: TRBJ2-5
V: TRBV7-8

DNA: TGCGCCAGCAGCCAAGACGACAGAGCCTACGAGCAGTACTTC
CDR3: CASSQDDRAYEQYF
D: .
size: few
length: 14
J: TRBJ2-7
V: TRBV4-1

DNA: TGTGCCAGCAGTACTAGCGGGGGATCTTACAATGAGCAGTTCTTC
CDR3: CASSTSGGSYNEQFF
D: TRBD2
size: many
length: 15
J: TRBJ2-1
V: TRBV28

DNA: TGTGCCAGCAGCCCCCCCGCGGGGGACCTCCCTTATGGCTACACCTTC
CDR3: CASSPPAGDLPYGYTF
D: .
size: many
length: 16
J: TRBJ1-2
V: TRBV13

DNA: TGTGCCAGCAGCACCGGGACAGGGGGATTGGGGGAGACCCAGTACTTC
CDR3: CASSTGTGGLGETQYF
D: TRBD1
size: many
length: 16
J: TRBJ2-5
V: TRBV7-8

DNA: TGTGCCAGCAGCGAGGGACTAGCGTCGGAAGAGACCCAGTACTTC
CDR3: CASSEGLASEETQYF
D: TRBD2
size: .
length: 15
J: TRBJ2-5
V: TRBV7-9

DNA: TGCGCCAGCACCCCGGATAGCGGGACAGCCAAAAACATTCAGTACTTC
CDR3: CASTPDSGTAKNIQYF
D: TRBD2
size: many
length: 16
J: TRBJ2-4
V: TRBV23-1

DNA: TGCAGTGCTAGAGATTCCACTAGCGGGGATTACAATGAGCAGTTCTTC
CDR3: CSARDSTSGDYNEQFF
D: TRBD2
size: once
length: 16
J: TRBJ2-1
V: TRBV20-1

DNA: TGCAGTGCTCCCGACAGGGACAATAGGGAAGATACGCAGTATTTT
CDR3: CSAPDRDNREDTQYF
D: TRBD1
size: .
length: 15
J: TRBJ2-3
V: TRBV20-1

DNA: TGTGCCAGCAGCCCTAAGACAGGGGGCTCCTACAATGAGCAGTTCTTC
CDR3: CASSPKTGGSYNEQFF
D: TRBD1
size: many
length: 16
J: TRBJ2-1
V: TRBV7-9

DNA: TGTGCCAGCAGTCGAGGGACAGCTGAAGCTTTCTTT
CDR3: CASSRGTAEAFF
D: TRBD1
size: few
length: 12
J: TRBJ1-1
V: TRBV12-3/TRBV12-4

DNA: TGTGCCAGCAGTTTAGACGGGTTGACTGGGGACATTCAGTACTTC
CDR3: CASSLDGLTGDIQYF
D: .
size: .
length: 15
J: TRBJ2-4
V: TRBV28

DNA: TGTGCCAGCACAGGCCGGACGAGCTCCTACGAGCAGTACTTC
CDR3: CASTGRTSSYEQYF
D: .
size: many
length: 14
J: TRBJ2-7
V: TRBV7-8

DNA: TGCAGTGCCCGGGACAGTATCTATGGCTACACCTTC
CDR3: CSARDSIYGYTF
D: TRBD1
size: few
length: 12
J: TRBJ1-2
V: TRBV20-1

DNA: TGTGCCAGCAGTTTGTCCGGCTTTCAGCCCCAGCATTTT
CDR3: CASSLSGFQPQHF
D: .
size: many
length: 13
J: TRBJ1-5
V: TRBV12-3/TRBV12-4

DNA: TGTGCCAGCAGTGATATGGGGGGGGAGCAGTACTTC
CDR3: CASSDMGGEQYF
D: TRBD2
size: many
length: 12
J: TRBJ2-7
V: TRBV2

DNA: TGTGCCAGCAGCACAGTGGGATCACCCCTCCACTTT
CDR3: CASSTVGSPLHF
D: .
size: many
length: 12
J: TRBJ1-6
V: TRBV7-8

DNA: TGCAGTGCTAGAGATCGGGGACTAGCGGGGGGGTTATACAATGAGCAGTTCTTC
CDR3: CSARDRGLAGGLYNEQFF
D: TRBD2
size: .
length: 18
J: TRBJ2-1
V: TRBV20-1

DNA: TGCGCCAGCAGCTATCATACAGGGCCAAAGATCAATGAGCAGTTCTTC
CDR3: CASSYHTGPKINEQFF
D: .
size: few
length: 16
J: TRBJ2-1
V: TRBV5-1

DNA: TGTGCCAGCAGCTTTGGGGGGAGGGACTATGGCTACACCTTC
CDR3: CASSFGGRDYGYTF
D: .
size: .
length: 14
J: TRBJ1-2
V: TRBV12-3/TRBV12-4

DNA: TGTGCCAGCAGCAGCCGGGACAACCAAGAGACCCAGTACTTC
CDR3: CASSSRDNQETQYF
D: .
size: .
length: 14
J: TRBJ2-5
V: TRBV5-4

DNA: TGCAGTGCTCGAAGCGGGGGGGTCGTCAATGAGCAGTTCTTC
CDR3: CSARSGGVVNEQFF
D: TRBD2
size: .
length: 14
J: TRBJ2-1
V: TRBV20-1

DNA: TGCAGCGTCCCCGGGACAGGGATCTACGAGCAGTACTTC
CDR3: CSVPGTGIYEQYF
D: TRBD1
size: few
length: 13
J: TRBJ2-7
V: TRBV29-1

DNA: TGTGCCAGCAGCTTAGAGGCGGGGGGGCTTTCAGATACGCAGTATTTT
CDR3: CASSLEAGGLSDTQYF
D: TRBD2
size: few
length: 16
J: TRBJ2-3
V: TRBV7-8

DNA: TGTGCCAGCAGCGGCGCAAACTACAATGAGCAGTTCTTC
CDR3: CASSGANYNEQFF
D: .
size: many
length: 13
J: TRBJ2-1
V: TRBV7-2

DNA: TGCGCCAGCAGCTTGGAAGCGGGGGGGGATACGCAGTATTTT
CDR3: CASSLEAGGDTQYF
D: TRBD2
size: many
length: 14
J: TRBJ2-3
V: TRBV5-1

DNA: TGTGCCAGCAGCCCCAAGGGACTAGCGGGGGGTCGCTCCTACGAGCAGTACTTC
CDR3: CASSPKGLAGGRSYEQYF
D: TRBD2
size: .
length: 18
J: TRBJ2-7
V: TRBV3-1

DNA: TGTGCCACCAGTGATGACCGGGACGCAGATACGCAGTATTTT
CDR3: CATSDDRDADTQYF
D: .
size: few
length: 14
J: TRBJ2-3
V: TRBV24-1

DNA: TGTGCCAGTAGTAATCCGGACAGGGGGCATCAAGATACGCAGTATTTT
CDR3: CASSNPDRGHQDTQYF
D: TRBD1
size: .
length: 16
J: TRBJ2-3
V: TRBV19

DNA: TGTGCCAGCAGTTTTCGGGACCCCATCTTCTCTGGGGCCAACGTCCTGACTTTC
CDR3: CASSFRDPIFSGANVLTF
D: .
size: few
length: 18
J: TRBJ2-6
V: TRBV12-3/TRBV12-4

DNA: TGTGCCAGCAGCTCGTTCACCCGACACCTTGGCACTGAAGCTTTCTTT
CDR3: CASSSFTRHLGTEAFF
D: .
size: many
length: 16
J: TRBJ1-1
V: TRBV5-5

DNA: TGTGCCAGCGGACGTCGGGGCAATTCGGGCACTGAAGCTTTCTTT
CDR3: CASGRRGNSGTEAFF
D: .
size: many
length: 15
J: TRBJ1-1
V: TRBV7-9

DNA: TGTGCCAGCAGCCCTTTAATCTCCTACGAGCAGTACTTC
CDR3: CASSPLISYEQYF
D: .
size: few
length: 13
J: TRBJ2-7
V: TRBV14

DNA: TGTGCCAGCAGCTTAGCTCCAACCCGGTGGGGGGGGTCCATCGATGAGCAGTTCTTC
CDR3: CASSLAPTRWGGSIDEQFF
D: TRBD2
size: few
length: 19
J: TRBJ2-1
V: TRBV7-8

DNA: TGTGCCAGCAGTTCACGGGGGTCCCTGGCCTACAATGAGCAGTTCTTC
CDR3: CASSSRGSLAYNEQFF
D: .
size: .
length: 16
J: TRBJ2-1
V: TRBV6-2/TRBV6-3

DNA: TGTGCCAGCAGTTTATCGCGGGAAACCTATGGCTACACCTTC
CDR3: CASSLSRETYGYTF
D: .
size: .
length: 14
J: TRBJ1-2
V: TRBV6-5

DNA: TGCAGTGCTACACAAGGGCTGGGGGCGGAAGCTTTCTTT
CDR3: CSATQGLGAEAFF
D: .
size: .
length: 13
J: TRBJ1-1
V: TRBV20-1

DNA: TGCAGTGCTAGAGATGGACAGGGTAAAAACGAGCAGTACTTC
CDR3: CSARDGQGKNEQYF
D: TRBD1
size: .
length: 14
J: TRBJ2-7
V: TRBV20-1

DNA: TGTGCCAGCAGCCTACGGTATCAAGAGACCCAGTACTTC
CDR3: CASSLRYQETQYF
D: .
size: many
length: 13
J: TRBJ2-5
V: TRBV7-9

DNA: TGTGCCAGCAGCTCCACAGGGATCCAAGAGACCCAGTACTTC
CDR3: CASSSTGIQETQYF
D: .
size: many
length: 14
J: TRBJ2-5
V: TRBV7-2

DNA: TGTGCCAGCAGTGATTTGACAGATCTAGAGACCCAGTACTTC
CDR3: CASSDLTDLETQYF
D: .
size: .
length: 14
J: TRBJ2-5
V: TRBV2

DNA: TGTGCCAGCAGTCCCCCCCCAGGGAACACGCAGTATTTT
CDR3: CASSPPPGNTQYF
D: .
size: few
length: 13
J: TRBJ2-3
V: TRBV28

DNA: TGCAGTGCTAGTGAACAGGGACCTAACGGCGAGCAGTACTTC
CDR3: CSASEQGPNGEQYF
D: .
size: few
length: 14
J: TRBJ2-7
V: TRBV20-1

DNA: TGCGCCAGCAGCCAAGAAGGCAGGGGAGGCACTGAAGCTTTCTTT
CDR3: CASSQEGRGGTEAFF
D: .
size: .
length: 15
J: TRBJ1-1
V: TRBV4-1

DNA: TGTGCCAGCATCACGGCGAACACCCAGTACTTC
CDR3: CASITANTQYF
D: .
size: .
length: 11
J: TRBJ2-5
V: TRBV11-3

DNA: TGCAGTGCTACTGCCCTCGGACTAGCGGGGAGATTCACAGATACGCAGTATTTT
CDR3: CSATALGLAGRFTDTQYF
D: TRBD2
size: few
length: 18
J: TRBJ2-3
V: TRBV20-1